The 32 T cell receptor beta chains given below trace back to one sample, sequenced in a study of blood T cells in healthy people across ages. For the second PCR, which ran for 7 to 11 cycles, a sample-barcoded 5' primer and a J-beta primer mix were used. MiXCR, applied by TCRdb to the 5' RACE reads, yields one record per CDR3 protein. The sample shows about 1.7 million distinct CDR3 sequences, 28% of them seen only once. Source material: blood. These receptors were taken from a woman in her 30s in good health.

The chain links TRBV5-1 to TRBJ2-7, with 10 bases lining up with TRBD1. Germline CDR1 is SGHRS and CDR2 is YFSETQ. Trimming at V came to 6 bases and at J to 3 bases, leaving 6 bases not matched to a gene. The CDR3 length is 14 residues. CDR3 coding DNA: TGCGCCAGCAATCCCGGGACAGGGGACTACGAGCAGTACTTC. It yields the protein CASNPGTGDYEQYF.

The table lists this clonotype with many counts. V and J are TRBV12-5 and TRBJ1-2; tentatively, D is TRBD1 (5 bases). CDR1 is LGHNT, CDR2 FRNRAP, per germline. The V gene lost 7 bases and the J gene lost 8 bases, with 20 bases spanning the gap. There are 14 residues in the CDR3. The CDR3, as DNA: TGTGCTAGTGCTCGTTCAGGGAGGGCGGAAGGCTACACCTTC. It yields the protein CASARSGRAEGYTF. Together with reference TRBV12-5 and TRBJ1-2, the CDR3 gives the full variable domain: DARVTQTPRHKVTEMGQEVTMRCQPILGHNTVFWYRQTMMQGLELLAYFRNRAPLDDSGMPKDRFSAEMPDATLATLKIQPSEPRDSAVYFCASARSGRAEGYTFGSGTRLTVV.

This chain links TRBV27 with TRBJ2-2; D is perhaps TRBD1 or TRBD2 (6 bases each). CDR3 length: 15 amino acids. V lost 6 bases and J lost 4, with 15 bases in between. From germline, CDR1 is MNHEY and CDR2 SMNVEV (reference sequence). The CDR3 nucleotides read TGTGCCAGCAGCCCACGACAGGAGGGCACCGGGGAGCTGTTTTTT. Translation: CASSPRQEGTGELFF.

The rearrangement uses TRBV7-9 and TRBJ1-3; TRBD1 agrees at 7 bases. The CDR3 consists of 15 residues. V gave up 5 bases and J gave up 3 bases; unmatched junction bases: 7. CDR1 is SEHNR, CDR2 FQNEAQ, per germline (reference sequence). CDR3 region: CASSGGGGSGNTIYF. The CDR3 DNA reads as TGTGCCAGCAGCGGCGGAGGGGGCAGTGGAAACACCATATATTTT.

Only a few counts were recorded for this clonotype. CDR3 loop: CSAQTGGTNEKLFF. The CDR3 bases are TGCAGTGCACAGACAGGGGGCACTAATGAAAAACTGTTTTTT. This chain connects TRBV20-1 to TRBJ1-4; TRBD1 matches 10 bases. Germline-derived CDR1 and CDR2 are DFQATT and SNEGSKA (reference sequence). Trimming at V came to 6 bases and at J to 2 bases, leaving 3 bases not matched to a gene. The CDR3 covers 14 residues.

A remark on this clonotype: One junction end does not reproduce the germline sequence, and a read error may be involved. This chain joins TRBV7-7 and TRBJ2-3; D not certain. This CDR3 is built from 13 residues. The germline gives CDR1 SSHAT, CDR2 FNYEAQ (reference sequence). The CDR3 sequence: CASSRIEADTQYF. CDR3 nucleotides: TGTGCTAGCAGCCGAATCGAGGCAGATACGCAGTATTTT.

The chain carries TRBV5-1 and TRBJ2-1; 8 bases match TRBD1. This CDR3 region has 14 residues. The junction had 8 bases not matched to a gene; V was cut back by 2 bases and J by 10 bases. From germline, CDR1 is SGHRS and CDR2 YFSETQ. CDR3 in amino acids: CASSFPGQAYEQFF. CDR3 nucleotides: TGCGCCAGCAGCTTTCCGGGACAGGCATACGAGCAGTTCTTC.

The chain combines TRBV12-3 or TRBV12-4 with TRBJ2-1; 10 bases match TRBD2. This CDR3 contains 16 residues. V lost 4 bases to trimming and J lost 8 bases; unmatched junction nucleotides: 11. The CDR3: CASSSWERGGSDEQFF. CDR3 bases: TGTGCCAGCAGTTCATGGGAGCGGGGGGGCTCGGATGAGCAGTTCTTC.

The sample holds a few counts of this clonotype. V and J are TRBV7-9 and TRBJ2-7; D is possibly TRBD1 or TRBD2 (5 bases each). Germline V gives CDR1 SEHNR, CDR2 FQNEAQ (reference sequence). V was pared by 5 bases and J by 0 bases, with 17 bases between. The CDR3 is 16 amino acids. CDR3 sequence reads: CASSMPPGASSYEQYF. CDR3 nucleotide sequence: TGTGCCAGCAGCATGCCGCCCGGGGCGAGCTCCTACGAGCAGTACTTC.

The chain combines TRBV27 with TRBJ1-2; D gene uncertain. CDR1 is MNHEY and CDR2 is SMNVEV in the germline V gene (reference sequence). Trimming left V 0 bases short and J 8 bases short, with 10 bases between. The CDR3 totals 13 residues. The CDR3 DNA reads TGTGCCAGCAGTTTATCGCAGGTGAACGGCTACACCTTC. Translating it yields CASSLSQVNGYTF.

This clonotype appeared many times. V is TRBV4-3 and J is TRBJ2-1; no firm D call. V was trimmed by 2 bases and J by 5 bases, leaving 13 bases between them. Per the germline V gene, CDR1 is LGHNA and CDR2 is YSLEER. The length of the CDR3 is 15 residues. CDR3: CASSQFSTLNNEQFF. CDR3 nucleotides: TGCGCCAGCAGCCAATTCTCAACTCTTAACAATGAGCAGTTCTTC.

The chain recombines TRBV3-1 with TRBJ2-1; 11 bases align to TRBD2. V dropped 1 base and J dropped 4; count of bases not matched to a gene: 6. CDR1 and CDR2 (germline): LGHDT, YNNKEL (reference sequence). This CDR3 comprises 17 residues. The CDR3 is CASSQGTGTSGYNEQFF. CDR3 sequence (DNA): TGTGCCAGCAGCCAAGGGACCGGGACTAGCGGATACAATGAGCAGTTCTTC.

This clonotype showed up just a few times. V gene TRBV29-1 combines with J gene TRBJ2-4, with 9 bases lining up with TRBD2. V was clipped by 4 bases and J by 13 bases; unmatched bases: 20. The germline V gene has CDR1 SQVTM and CDR2 ANQGSEA. The CDR3 length is 16 residues. CDR3 sequence (DNA): TGCAGCGTTGGGGGTATGAGTAGCGGGAGAGCGGGTGAGCAGTACTTC. This sequence encodes CSVGGMSSGRAGEQYF.

The genes are TRBV28 and TRBJ2-7, with a possible D match to TRBD1 (6 bases). Deletions cut 7 bases from V and 4 bases from J, with 17 bases between. This CDR3 is 14 amino acids long. Germline CDR1 is MDHEN and CDR2 is SYDVKM. In DNA, the CDR3 is TGTGCCAGCAACGAGGCAGGGGCTAGATACGAGCAGTACTTC. Translating gives CASNEAGARYEQYF.

This clonotype was found a few times. The J gene is TRBJ2-3, the V gene TRBV29-1; D might be TRBD1 or TRBD2, each matching 5 bases. The V gene's germline CDR1 is SQVTM and CDR2 ANQGSEA. This CDR3 region has 11 residues. Here the CDR3 reads CTPGAGDTQYF. The DNA of the CDR3 is TGCACCCCCGGGGCCGGGGATACGCAGTATTTT.

This clonotype was recorded once. One end of the junction fails to match germline, which may point to a read error. The rearrangement joins TRBV7-8 to TRBJ1-2; no clear D gene. Germline-derived CDR1 and CDR2 are SGHVS and FQNEAQ. The CDR3 is made up of 13 amino acids. In DNA, the CDR3 is TGTGCCGGCAGTTTGGACGGGAACTATGGCTACACCTTC. The encoded protein is CAGSLDGNYGYTF.

This clonotype was counted once. A junction boundary mismatches the germline segment, possibly from a read error. This chain joins TRBV10-3 and TRBJ1-1, with a weak D call TRBD1 (5 bases). Germline lookup yields CDR1 ENHRY and CDR2 SYGVKD. This CDR3 has 15 amino acids. In DNA form, the CDR3 reads TGTGCCATCAGTGAGTCCCTAGGGGAGAACACTGGAGCTTTCTTT. Encoded protein: CAISESLGENTGAFF.

This clonotype was observed a handful of times. The V call is TRBV12-3 or TRBV12-4, the J call TRBJ2-1, with D unresolved. The V end was cut by 3 bases, the J end by 7 bases, with 13 bases between. The CDR3 runs to 14 residues. CDR3 sequence reads: CASSFSASSNEQFF. CDR3 DNA: TGTGCCAGCAGTTTTTCCGCTAGTTCAAATGAGCAGTTCTTC.

This clonotype was counted between two and nine times. The chain has TRBV29-1 and TRBJ1-2; weak D call: TRBD1 (5 bases). The CDR3 length is 15 residues. The V end was cut by 2 bases, the J end by 6 bases, with 19 bases between. Germline-derived CDR1 and CDR2 are SQVTM and ANQGSEA. In DNA form, the CDR3 reads TGCAGCGTTGAATTGGGACGAGAAGGGAGGAATGGCTACACCTTC. It yields the protein CSVELGREGRNGYTF.

This chain connects TRBV7-9 to TRBJ2-3; 11 nucleotides line up with TRBD2. The CDR3 is made up of 15 amino acids. With 5 bases clipped from V and 5 bases from J, the junction kept 6 bases outside the gene matches. Germline CDR1 is SEHNR and CDR2 is FQNEAQ (reference sequence). The CDR3 protein is CASSRQGLAEDTQYF. The CDR3, as DNA: TGTGCCAGCAGCCGCCAGGGACTAGCGGAAGATACGCAGTATTTT.

The J gene is TRBJ1-2, the V gene TRBV18; maybe TRBD1 (5 bases). The length of the CDR3 is 15 residues. CDR1 and CDR2 (germline): KGHSH, LQKENI. Between the trimmed V and J ends, which lost 2 bases and 3 bases, there was a span of 13 bases. The CDR3 is CASSPAGEGYYGYTF. CDR3 in DNA: TGTGCCAGCTCACCAGCGGGGGAGGGGTACTATGGCTACACCTTC.

The chain links TRBV2 to TRBJ1-5; the match to TRBD1 covers 7 bases. The V gene end was trimmed by 9 bases and the J gene end by 2 bases; junction bases not matched to a gene: 10. Per germline, CDR1 SNHLY and CDR2 FYNNEI. The CDR3 runs to 15 residues. As DNA, the CDR3 is TGTGCCAGTACAGGGGAGCCTTTCGGCAATCAGCCCCAGCATTTT. This sequence encodes CASTGEPFGNQPQHF.

This clonotype was counted many times. V usage is TRBV12-3 or TRBV12-4 and J usage is TRBJ2-7, with D possibly being TRBD2 (6 bases). The CDR3 is made up of 14 amino acids. The V and J ends lost 8 bases and 3 bases respectively, with 17 bases between them. CDR3 amino acids: CASREGSGFYEQYF. The CDR3 coding sequence is TGTGCCAGCCGAGAGGGTAGCGGCTTCTACGAGCAGTACTTC.

The gene calls are TRBV3-1 and TRBJ1-2, with D uncertain. Trimming shortened V by 2 bases and J by 6 bases, and 7 bases separated the two germline ends. Germline V gene lookup returns CDR1 LGHDT and CDR2 YNNKEL (reference sequence). The CDR3 is 12 residues long. As DNA, the CDR3 is TGTGCCAGCAGCCAACATTGGGATGGCTACACCTTC. It codes for CASSQHWDGYTF.

A few counts support this clonotype. This CDR3 is CASRDRGFDEQFF. CDR3 nucleotides: TGTGCCAGCAGGGACAGGGGGTTCGATGAGCAGTTCTTC. The chain has TRBV2 and TRBJ2-1; 10 positions match TRBD1. Trimming at V came to 6 bases and at J to 8 bases, leaving 4 bases not matched to a gene. CDR1 SNHLY and CDR2 FYNNEI come from the germline V gene. This CDR3 contains 13 residues.

This clonotype was observed many times. The chain couples TRBV25-1 to TRBJ1-2, with TRBD1 matching 7 bases. CDR1 is MGHDK and CDR2 is SYGVNS in the germline V gene. The CDR3 covers 15 residues. After removal of 4 bases from V and 4 bases from J, the junction contained 9 bases not matched to a gene. CDR3 sequence: CASSAPPGQSYGYTF. The CDR3 nucleotides are TGTGCCAGCAGTGCCCCCCCGGGACAGTCCTATGGCTACACCTTC.

Details on this clonotype: Relative to the germline gene, one junction end is altered; a read error may explain this. The chain couples TRBV20-1 to TRBJ2-1, with TRBD2 identical over 10 bases. Germline assignment: CDR1 DFQATT and CDR2 SNEGSKA (reference sequence). The CDR3 has 15 amino acids. In DNA form, the CDR3 reads TGCAGTGTTAGAGAGCTAGCGGGAGTCTACAATGAGCAGTTCTTC. Translation: CSVRELAGVYNEQFF.

This clonotype was picked up many times. The chain joins TRBV4-1 to TRBJ2-3; 9 nucleotides agree with TRBD2. This CDR3 is built from 15 residues. The germline gives CDR1 MGHRA, CDR2 YSYEKL. V lost 1 base and J lost 5; bases outside the gene matches: 4. CDR3 region: CASSQVLAGRDTQYF. As DNA, the CDR3 is TGCGCCAGCAGCCAAGTCCTAGCGGGGAGAGATACGCAGTATTTT.

The chain uses TRBV20-1 and TRBJ1-5; 7 nucleotides agree with TRBD1. V shed 2 bases and J 5 bases; nucleotides not matched to a gene: 6. CDR1 DFQATT and CDR2 SNEGSKA come from the germline V gene (reference sequence). CDR3 length: 14 residues. The DNA for the CDR3 is TGCAGTGCTAGACCGACAGGGTTGGATCAGCCCCAGCATTTT. Translated: CSARPTGLDQPQHF.

CDR3 protein: CASSLAAGGEETQYF. The CDR3 DNA reads TGCGCCAGCAGCTTGGCAGCGGGGGGGGAAGAGACCCAGTACTTC. The chain combines TRBV5-1 with TRBJ2-5; 10 bases map to TRBD2. Looked up from germline, CDR1 is SGHRS and CDR2 is YFSETQ. Losses at the gene ends were 0 bases for V and 3 bases for J; bases not matched to a gene: 2. There are 15 residues in the CDR3.

This clonotype was counted a few times. The chain is built from TRBV29-1 and TRBJ1-1; D not resolved. CDR3 length: 13 amino acids. V lost 6 bases and J lost 1, with 12 bases in between. In germline, CDR1 is SQVTM, CDR2 ANQGSEA. CDR3 region: CSVPEWENTEAFF. In DNA form, the CDR3 reads TGCAGCGTCCCTGAGTGGGAGAACACTGAAGCTTTCTTT.

The rearrangement links TRBV2 to TRBJ1-5, with D possibly being TRBD1 (6 bases). V was trimmed by 6 bases and J by 6 bases, leaving 18 bases between them. The CDR3 runs to 15 residues. CDR1 and CDR2 (germline): SNHLY, FYNNEI. The CDR3, as DNA: TGTGCCAGCAGCAAAAGCGACAGGCGTCTTCAGCCCCAGCATTTT. Translation gives CASSKSDRRLQPQHF.